These 5 T cell receptor beta chains originate from one sample sequenced in a study of blood T cell repertoires in COVID-19. Sequencing was performed with immunoSEQ multiplex PCR; in TCRdb, only in-frame clones are kept and a portion is missing. The sample includes around 300,000 clones, about nine tenths of them seen just once. Source material: PBMCs or T cells enriched from blood (not recorded which). These receptors were obtained from a woman aged 60-75 years who had recovered from COVID-19.

CDR3 protein: CASRGQGGTEAFF. CDR3 in DNA: TGTGCCAGCAGAGGACAGGGGGGGACTGAAGCTTTCTTT. The V gene is TRBV2, the J gene TRBJ1-1, with 10 bases that match TRBD1. The CDR3 is made up of 13 amino acids. CDR1 SNHLY and CDR2 FYNNEI come from the germline V gene. With 6 bases clipped from V and 5 bases from J, the junction kept 3 bases outside the gene matches.

The chain is built from TRBV5-1 and TRBJ1-5, with a possible D match to TRBD1 (5 bases). V was trimmed by 4 bases and J by 5 bases, leaving 13 bases between them. Germline CDR1 reads SGHRS; CDR2 reads YFSETQ. This CDR3 comprises 14 residues. CDR3 residues: CASSPGGLDQPQHF. The CDR3 DNA is TGCGCCAGCAGCCCGGGGGGATTAGATCAGCCCCAGCATTTT.

The J gene is TRBJ2-5, the V gene TRBV11-2; tentatively, D is TRBD1 (5 bases). Germline-derived CDR1 and CDR2 are SGHAT and FQNNGV. Trimming cost V 6 bases and J 4 bases, with 12 bases left between them. This CDR3 comprises 13 residues. The CDR3: CASRGRAVETQYF. The CDR3 DNA reads TGTGCCAGCAGGGGCAGGGCAGTAGAGACCCAGTACTTC.

The rearrangement links TRBV20-1 to TRBJ2-5; the match to TRBD2 covers 7 bases. V shed 6 bases and J 5 bases; nucleotides not matched to a gene: 3. The CDR3 totals 11 residues. Germline loops: CDR1 DFQATT, CDR2 SNEGSKA (reference sequence). CDR3 DNA sequence: TGCAGTGCAAAGGGAGGGGAGACCCAGTACTTC. This encodes CSAKGGETQYF.

The chain uses TRBV19 and TRBJ2-7; D possibly corresponds to TRBD2 (5 bases). Trimming shortened V by 5 bases and J by 0 bases, and 11 bases separated the two germline ends. Germline-derived CDR1 and CDR2 are LNHDA and SQIVND (reference sequence). This CDR3 spans 14 amino acids. The CDR3 reads CASSGSRGSYEQYF. The CDR3 DNA is TGTGCCAGTAGTGGCTCCCGGGGCTCCTACGAGCAGTACTTC.